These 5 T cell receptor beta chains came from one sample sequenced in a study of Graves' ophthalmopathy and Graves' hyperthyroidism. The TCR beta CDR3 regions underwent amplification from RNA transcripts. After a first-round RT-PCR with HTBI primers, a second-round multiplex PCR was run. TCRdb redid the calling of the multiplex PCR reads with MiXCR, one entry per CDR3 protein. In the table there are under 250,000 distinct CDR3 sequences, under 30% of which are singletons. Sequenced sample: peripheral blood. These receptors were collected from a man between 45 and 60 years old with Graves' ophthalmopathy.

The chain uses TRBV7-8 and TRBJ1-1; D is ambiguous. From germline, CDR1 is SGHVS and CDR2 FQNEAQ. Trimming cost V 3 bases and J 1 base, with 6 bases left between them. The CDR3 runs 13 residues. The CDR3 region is CASSFPKNTEAFF. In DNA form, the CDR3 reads TGTGCCAGCAGCTTCCCAAAGAACACTGAAGCTTTCTTT.

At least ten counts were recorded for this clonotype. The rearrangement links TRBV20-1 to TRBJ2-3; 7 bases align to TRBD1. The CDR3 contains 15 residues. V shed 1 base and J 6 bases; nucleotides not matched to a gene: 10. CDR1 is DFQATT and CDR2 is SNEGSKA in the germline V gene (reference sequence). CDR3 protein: CSARGGPGGLDTQYF. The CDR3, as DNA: TGCAGTGCTAGAGGCGGGCCAGGGGGATTGGATACGCAGTATTTT.

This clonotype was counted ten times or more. CDR3 loop: CASQAGAQETQYF. In DNA, the CDR3 is TGTGCCAGCCAAGCAGGGGCACAAGAGACCCAGTACTTC. This chain links TRBV3-1 with TRBJ2-5; tentative D call: TRBD1 (6 bases). CDR1 is LGHDT and CDR2 is YNNKEL in the germline V gene (reference sequence). Trimming cost V 8 bases and J 2 bases, with 12 bases left between them. The CDR3 spans 13 residues.

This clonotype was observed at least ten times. CDR3 region: CASSLGGGGNTEAFF. The CDR3 region has the DNA TGTGCCAGCAGCCTAGGGGGCGGAGGGAACACTGAAGCTTTCTTT. The rearrangement uses TRBV7-2 and TRBJ1-1, with 7 bases identical to TRBD1. J gave up 1 base and V 5 bases, and 7 bases lay outside the gene matches. The CDR3 is 15 residues long. The germline V gene has CDR1 SGHTA and CDR2 FQGNSA.

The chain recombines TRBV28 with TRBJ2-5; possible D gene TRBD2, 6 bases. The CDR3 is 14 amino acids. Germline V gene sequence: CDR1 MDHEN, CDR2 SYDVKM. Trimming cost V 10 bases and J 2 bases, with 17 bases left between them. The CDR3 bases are TGTGCCACCATGGGAGGCGACAGACAAGAGACCCAGTACTTC. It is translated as CATMGGDRQETQYF.